The 16 T cell receptor beta chains below were found in one sample sequenced in a study of blood T cell repertoires in COVID-19. Sequencing used immunoSEQ multiplex PCR; TCRdb keeps in-frame clones, though not all of them. The table includes over 150,000 clones, approximately 80% detected once. The sequenced sample was peripheral blood. Receptors originate from a woman older than 75 with active or convalescent COVID-19.

In its sample, this clone was seen once. This chain links TRBV5-4 with TRBJ1-1; D ambiguous. Trimming took off 3 bases at V and 1 base at J, with 7 bases between the two ends. The CDR3 length is 13 residues. Per the germline V gene, CDR1 is SGHNT and CDR2 is YYREEE (reference sequence). The CDR3 region is CASSSLENTEAFF. CDR3 DNA sequence: TGTGCCAGCAGCTCACTAGAGAACACTGAAGCTTTCTTT.

V is TRBV2 and J is TRBJ1-2, with TRBD1 matching 7 bases. Trimming took 6 bases from V and 6 from J; bases not matched to a gene: 7. Germline V gene data show CDR1 as SNHLY and CDR2 as FYNNEI. CDR3 length: 13 residues. The CDR3 region has the DNA TGTGCCAGCAGCCAGGACAGGCCCGATGGCTACACCTTC. It yields the protein CASSQDRPDGYTF.

This clone was seen once. This sample also contains other DNA sequences that code for the same CDR3. This rearrangement joins TRBV30 to TRBJ2-7; 8 nucleotides line up with TRBD1. The V gene's germline CDR1 is GTSNPN and CDR2 SVGIG (reference sequence). The CDR3 contains 13 residues. V dropped 0 bases and J dropped 3; count of bases not matched to a gene: 1. CDR3 in DNA: TGTGCCTGGAGTGTTGGACAGGGCTACGAGCAGTACTTC. This translates into CAWSVGQGYEQYF.

The CDR3 sequence is CSVKQGPLYTDTQYF. CDR3 DNA: TGCAGCGTGAAACAGGGCCCTCTTTACACAGATACGCAGTATTTT. This chain links TRBV29-1 with TRBJ2-3; tentative D call: TRBD1 (6 bases). The CDR3 runs to 15 residues. Germline assignment: CDR1 SQVTM and CDR2 ANQGSEA. Trimming took off 6 bases at V and 2 bases at J, with 18 bases between the two ends.

The chain employs TRBV7-2 and TRBJ2-1; TRBD2 agrees at 9 bases. This CDR3 spans 15 amino acids. Per the germline V gene, CDR1 is SGHTA and CDR2 is FQGNSA. With V trimmed by 1 base and J by 8 bases, 6 bases remained unmatched. The CDR3 protein is CASSLGGTSSDEQFF. CDR3 nucleotides: TGTGCCAGCAGCTTAGGAGGGACTAGCAGTGATGAGCAGTTCTTC. Full variable domain (remainder filled in from reference TRBV7-2 and TRBJ2-1): GAGVSQSPSNKVTEKGKDVELRCDPISGHTALYWYRQSLGQGLEFLIYFQGNSAPDKSGLPSDRFSAERTGGSVSTLTIQRTQQEDSAVYLCASSLGGTSSDEQFFGPGTRLTVL.

This chain uses TRBV30 with TRBJ2-3; 7 bases agree with TRBD2. CDR1 is GTSNPN, CDR2 SVGIG, per germline (reference sequence). The V gene end was trimmed by 7 bases and the J gene end by 3 bases; junction bases not matched to a gene: 13. The CDR3 contains 15 residues. The CDR3 DNA sequence: TGTGCCTTACGGAGAACGGGGGGAGTGACAGATACGCAGTATTTT. Translation: CALRRTGGVTDTQYF.

The chain uses TRBV5-1 and TRBJ1-1, with TRBD1 identical over 11 bases. CDR1 and CDR2 (germline): SGHRS, YFSETQ. With 5 bases clipped from V and 8 bases from J, the junction kept 14 bases outside the gene matches. There are 16 residues in the CDR3. CDR3 coding DNA: TGCGCCAGCAGACCCCCGGGACAGGGGGATCAAGGAGAAGCTTTCTTT. Protein product: CASRPPGQGDQGEAFF.

This chain links TRBV2 with TRBJ1-5; D gene unclear. V was clipped by 5 bases and J by 3 bases, with 8 bases between them. The CDR3 loop spans 13 amino acids. Germline V CDR1 and CDR2: SNHLY, FYNNEI. This chain's CDR3 is CASSRVDNQPQHF. The CDR3 DNA sequence: TGTGCCAGCAGTCGGGTCGACAATCAGCCCCAGCATTTT. Complete variable domain (other parts from reference TRBV2 and TRBJ1-5): EPEVTQTPSHQVTQMGQEVILRCVPISNHLYFYWYRQILGQKVEFLVSFYNNEISEKSEIFDDQFSVERPDGSNFTLKIRSTKLEDSAMYFCASSRVDNQPQHFGDGTRLSIL.

The count of this clone is one. The chain combines TRBV10-3 with TRBJ2-3; 9 bases map to TRBD2. The ends lost 5 bases at V and 0 bases at J; junction bases unmatched: 3. The CDR3 extends over 15 amino acids. Germline-derived CDR1 and CDR2 are ENHRY and SYGVKD. DNA for the CDR3: TGTGCCATCAGTCCTAGCGGGGTTAGCACAGATACGCAGTATTTT. It is translated as CAISPSGVSTDTQYF.

This chain uses TRBV11-3 with TRBJ1-1, with D perhaps matching TRBD1 (5 bases). The CDR3 is 16 amino acids. Looked up from germline, CDR1 is SGHNT and CDR2 is YENEEA. V was trimmed by 0 bases and J by 1 base, leaving 12 bases between them. Here the CDR3 DNA reads TGTGCCAGCAGCTTAGATTCGGGGAGGGGGAACACTGAAGCTTTCTTT. Translation gives CASSLDSGRGNTEAFF.

The gene calls are TRBV10-2 and TRBJ1-5; TRBD1 is a possible D gene (6 bases). The CDR3 spans 15 residues. Per the germline V gene, CDR1 is WSHSY and CDR2 is SAAADI. Between the trimmed V and J ends, which lost 3 bases and 2 bases, there was a span of 11 bases. The CDR3 coding sequence is TGCGCCAGCAGTGAATCCAGACAGGGCAATCAGCCCCAGCATTTT. Its translation: CASSESRQGNQPQHF.

This rearrangement joins TRBV7-2 to TRBJ1-3; no reliable D call. This CDR3 region has 14 residues. The germline V gene has CDR1 SGHTA and CDR2 FQGNSA. Trimming took off 5 bases at V and 0 bases at J, with 8 bases between the two ends. The CDR3 coding sequence is TGTGCCAGCAGCCCGGGGATCTCTGGAAACACCATATATTTT. Translating gives CASSPGISGNTIYF.

The J gene is TRBJ1-5, the V gene TRBV19, with D unclear. The V and J ends lost 7 bases and 1 base respectively, with 11 bases between them. From germline, CDR1 is LNHDA and CDR2 SQIVND (reference sequence). The CDR3 consists of 14 residues. This CDR3 reads CASTPGISNQPQHF. The CDR3 nucleotides read TGTGCCAGTACCCCGGGAATAAGCAATCAGCCCCAGCATTTT.

This clone was found a few times. The genes are TRBV7-9 and TRBJ2-3, with a weak D call TRBD1 (6 bases). Germline lookup yields CDR1 SEHNR and CDR2 FQNEAQ (reference sequence). The CDR3 sequence is 16 residues long. Trimming shortened V by 5 bases and J by 0 bases, and 15 bases separated the two germline ends. The CDR3 DNA follows: TGTGCCAGCAGCCCACCCGGGACACCAAGCACAGATACGCAGTATTTT. Translation gives CASSPPGTPSTDTQYF. The entire variable domain, with the rest obtained from reference TRBV7-9 and TRBJ2-3, is as follows: DTGVSQNPRHKITKRGQNVTFRCDPISEHNRLYWYRQTLGQGPEFLTYFQNEAQLEKSRLLSDRFSAERPKGSFSTLEIQRTEQGDSAMYLCASSPPGTPSTDTQYFGPGTRLTVL.

This chain joins TRBV10-3 and TRBJ2-2, with D maybe TRBD1 (5 bases). Germline V gives CDR1 ENHRY, CDR2 SYGVKD. V lost 6 bases to trimming and J lost 0 bases, with 5 bases between them. This CDR3 comprises 13 residues. CDR3 in amino acids: CAIRTANTGELFF. The CDR3 nucleotides are TGTGCCATCAGGACAGCGAACACCGGGGAGCTGTTTTTT.

The chain employs TRBV29-1 and TRBJ1-1; possible D gene TRBD1, 5 bases. The V and J ends lost 0 bases and 1 base respectively, with 6 bases between them. This CDR3 is built from 13 residues. In germline, CDR1 is SQVTM, CDR2 ANQGSEA. CDR3: CSVEDQGNTEAFF. CDR3 nucleotide sequence: TGCAGCGTTGAAGATCAGGGGAACACTGAAGCTTTCTTT.